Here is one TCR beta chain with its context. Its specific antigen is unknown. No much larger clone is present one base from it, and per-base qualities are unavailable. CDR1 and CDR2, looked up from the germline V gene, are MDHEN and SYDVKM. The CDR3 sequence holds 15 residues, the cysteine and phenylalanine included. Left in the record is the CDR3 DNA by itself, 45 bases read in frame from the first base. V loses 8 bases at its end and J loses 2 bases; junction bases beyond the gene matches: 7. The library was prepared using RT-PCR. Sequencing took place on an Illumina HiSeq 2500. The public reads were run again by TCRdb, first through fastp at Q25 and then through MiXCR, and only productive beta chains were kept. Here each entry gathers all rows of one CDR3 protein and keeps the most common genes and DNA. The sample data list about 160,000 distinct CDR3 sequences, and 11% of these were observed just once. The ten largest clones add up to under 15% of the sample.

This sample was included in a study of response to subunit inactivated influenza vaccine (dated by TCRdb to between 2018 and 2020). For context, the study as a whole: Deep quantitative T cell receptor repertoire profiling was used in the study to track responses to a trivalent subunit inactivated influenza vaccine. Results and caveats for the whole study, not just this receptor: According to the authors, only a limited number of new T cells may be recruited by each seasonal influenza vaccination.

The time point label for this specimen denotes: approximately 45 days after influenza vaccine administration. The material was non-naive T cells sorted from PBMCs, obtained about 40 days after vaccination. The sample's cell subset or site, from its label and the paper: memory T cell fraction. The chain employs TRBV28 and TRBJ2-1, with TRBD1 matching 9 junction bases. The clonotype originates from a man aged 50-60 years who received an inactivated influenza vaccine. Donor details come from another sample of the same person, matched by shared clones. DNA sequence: TGTGCCAGCCGTGAGACAGGGGGTCCCTACAATGAGCAGTTCTTC. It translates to CASRETGGPYNEQFF.